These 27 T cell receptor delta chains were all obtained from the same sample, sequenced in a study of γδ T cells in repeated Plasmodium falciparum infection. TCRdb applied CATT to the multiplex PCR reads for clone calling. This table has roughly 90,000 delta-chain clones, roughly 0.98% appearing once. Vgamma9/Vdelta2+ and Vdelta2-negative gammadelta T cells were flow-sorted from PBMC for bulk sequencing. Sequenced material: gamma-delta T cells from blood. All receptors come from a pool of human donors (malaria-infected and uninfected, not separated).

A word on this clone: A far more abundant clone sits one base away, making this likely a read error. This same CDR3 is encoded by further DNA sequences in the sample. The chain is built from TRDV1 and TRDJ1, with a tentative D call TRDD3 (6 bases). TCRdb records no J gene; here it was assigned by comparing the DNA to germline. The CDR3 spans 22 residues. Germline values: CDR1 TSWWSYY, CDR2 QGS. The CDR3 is CALGETSAELPLLGYGADKLIF. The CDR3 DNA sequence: TGTGCTCTCGGGGAAACGTCCGCAGAACTACCGCTACTGGGCTATGGGGCCGATAAACTCATCTTT.

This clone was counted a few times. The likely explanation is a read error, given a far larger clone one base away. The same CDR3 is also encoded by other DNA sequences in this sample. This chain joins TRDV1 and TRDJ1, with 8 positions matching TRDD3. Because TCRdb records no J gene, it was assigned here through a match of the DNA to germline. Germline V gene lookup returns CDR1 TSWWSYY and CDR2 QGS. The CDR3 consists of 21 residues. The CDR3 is CALGIRPSRYWGVPYTDKLIF. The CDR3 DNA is TGTGCTCTTGGGATTCGGCCTTCCCGCTACTGGGGGGTTCCGTACACCGACAAACTCATCTTT.

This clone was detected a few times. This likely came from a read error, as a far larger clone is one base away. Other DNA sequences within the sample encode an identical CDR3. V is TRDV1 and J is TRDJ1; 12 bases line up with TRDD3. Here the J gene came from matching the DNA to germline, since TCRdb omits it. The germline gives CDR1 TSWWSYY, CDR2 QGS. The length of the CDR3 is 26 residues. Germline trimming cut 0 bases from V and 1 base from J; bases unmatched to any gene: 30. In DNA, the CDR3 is TGTGCTCTTGGGGAACTCCATACCTTCCTACAGACCCCGTACTGGGGGATACAGTCCTGCACCGATAAACTCATCTTT. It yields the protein CALGELHTFLQTPYWGIQSCTDKLIF.

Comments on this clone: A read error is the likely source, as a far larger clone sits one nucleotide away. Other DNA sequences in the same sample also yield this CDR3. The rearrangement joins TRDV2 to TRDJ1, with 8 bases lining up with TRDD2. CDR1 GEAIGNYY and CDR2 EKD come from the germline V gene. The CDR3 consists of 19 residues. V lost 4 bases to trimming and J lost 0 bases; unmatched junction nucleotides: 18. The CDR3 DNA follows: TGTGCCTGTGATCCGCGCTTCCTACACGGGGTTCCGTACACCGATAAACTCATCTTT. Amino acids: CACDPRFLHGVPYTDKLIF.

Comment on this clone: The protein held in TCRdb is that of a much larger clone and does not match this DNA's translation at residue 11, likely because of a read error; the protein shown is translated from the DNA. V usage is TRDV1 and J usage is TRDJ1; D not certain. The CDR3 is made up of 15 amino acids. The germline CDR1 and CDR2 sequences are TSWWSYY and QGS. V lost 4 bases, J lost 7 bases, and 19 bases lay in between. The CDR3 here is CALGAPFRATSKLIF. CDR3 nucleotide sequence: TGTGCTCTTGGGGCCCCTTTTCGGGCTACGTCTAAACTCATCTTT.

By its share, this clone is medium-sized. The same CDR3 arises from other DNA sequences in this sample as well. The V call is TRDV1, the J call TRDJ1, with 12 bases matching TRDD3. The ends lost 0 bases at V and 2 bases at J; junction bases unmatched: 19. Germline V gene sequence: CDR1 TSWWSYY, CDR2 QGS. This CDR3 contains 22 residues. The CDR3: CALGELNLPTSTGGYRTDKLIF. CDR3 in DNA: TGTGCTCTTGGGGAACTAAACCTTCCTACGAGTACTGGGGGATACAGGACCGATAAACTCATCTTT.

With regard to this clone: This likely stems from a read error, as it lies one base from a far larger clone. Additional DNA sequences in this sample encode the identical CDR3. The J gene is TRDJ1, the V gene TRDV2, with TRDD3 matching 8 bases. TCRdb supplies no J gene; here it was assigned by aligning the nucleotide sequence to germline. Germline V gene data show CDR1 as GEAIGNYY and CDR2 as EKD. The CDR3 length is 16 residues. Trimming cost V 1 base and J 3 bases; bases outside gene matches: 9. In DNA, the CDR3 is TGTGCCTGTGACACATGGGGGATGGAGGTAGCCGATAAACTCATCTTT. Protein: CACDTWGMEVADKLIF.

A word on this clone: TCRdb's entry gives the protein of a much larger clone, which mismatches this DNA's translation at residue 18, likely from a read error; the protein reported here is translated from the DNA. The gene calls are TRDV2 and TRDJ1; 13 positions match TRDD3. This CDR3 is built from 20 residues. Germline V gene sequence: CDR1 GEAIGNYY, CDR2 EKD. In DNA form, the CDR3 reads TGTGCCTGTGACTCCGGGTACTGGGGGATACGCGGGGAAAACACCGATAAACCCATCTTT. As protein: CACDSGYWGIRGENTDKPIF.

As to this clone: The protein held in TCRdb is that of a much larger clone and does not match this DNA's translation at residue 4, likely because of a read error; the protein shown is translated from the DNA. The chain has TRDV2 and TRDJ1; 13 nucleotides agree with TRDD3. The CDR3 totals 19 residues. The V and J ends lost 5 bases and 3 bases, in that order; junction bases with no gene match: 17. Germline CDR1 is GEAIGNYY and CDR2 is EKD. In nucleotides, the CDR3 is TGTGCCTGTGTCACGGTACTACTGGGGGATACGCTGTACTCCGATAAACTCATCTTT. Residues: CACVTVLLGDTLYSDKLIF.

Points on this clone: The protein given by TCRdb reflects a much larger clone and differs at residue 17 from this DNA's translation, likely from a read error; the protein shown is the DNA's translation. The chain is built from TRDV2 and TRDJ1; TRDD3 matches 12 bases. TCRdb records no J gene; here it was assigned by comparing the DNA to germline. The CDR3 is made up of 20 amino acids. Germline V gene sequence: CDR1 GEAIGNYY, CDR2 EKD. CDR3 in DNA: TGTGCCTGTGACACCGTAGGTCCTGGGGGATACGAAAGGCTTTCCGATAGACTCATCTTT. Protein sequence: CACDTVGPGGYERLSDRLIF.

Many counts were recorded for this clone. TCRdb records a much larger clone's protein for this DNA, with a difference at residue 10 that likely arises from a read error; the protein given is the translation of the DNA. CDR3 sequence reads: CACDNLGDKADKLIF. As DNA, the CDR3 is TGTGCCTGTGACAATCTGGGGGATAAGGCCGATAAACTCATCTTT. This chain links TRDV2 with TRDJ1, with 10 positions matching TRDD3. TCRdb lists no J gene, so it was determined here by aligning the DNA to germline. Germline V gene sequence: CDR1 GEAIGNYY, CDR2 EKD. This CDR3 spans 15 amino acids. J lost 3 bases, V lost 2 bases, and 5 bases had no gene match.

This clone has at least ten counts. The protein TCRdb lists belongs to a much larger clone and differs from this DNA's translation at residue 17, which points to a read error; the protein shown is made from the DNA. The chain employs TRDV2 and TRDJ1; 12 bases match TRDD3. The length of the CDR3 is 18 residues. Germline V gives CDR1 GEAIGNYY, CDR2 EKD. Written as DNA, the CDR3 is TGTGCCTGTGACACCCTCTTAGGTACTGGGGGATACACCGATAAACTCACCTTT. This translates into CACDTLLGTGGYTDKLTF.

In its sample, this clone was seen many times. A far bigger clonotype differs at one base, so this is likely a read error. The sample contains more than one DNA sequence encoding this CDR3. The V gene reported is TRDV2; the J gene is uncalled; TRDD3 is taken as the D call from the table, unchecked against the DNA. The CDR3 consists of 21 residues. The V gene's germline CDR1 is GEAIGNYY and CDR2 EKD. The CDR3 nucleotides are TGTGCCTGTGACACCGACAACTGGGGGATACGCGTCTTACCAATCACGCCCCCTCGGATCTTT. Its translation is CACDTDNWGIRVLPITPPRIF.

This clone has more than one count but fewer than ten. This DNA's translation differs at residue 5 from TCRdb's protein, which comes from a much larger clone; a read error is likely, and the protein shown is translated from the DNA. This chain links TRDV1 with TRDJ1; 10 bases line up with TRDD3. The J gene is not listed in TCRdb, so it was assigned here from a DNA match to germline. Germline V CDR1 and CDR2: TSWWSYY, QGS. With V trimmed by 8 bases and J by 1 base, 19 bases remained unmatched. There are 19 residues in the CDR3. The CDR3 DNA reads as TGTGCTCTTTCCCTCGCTGGGGGATATCGACTCCGCGGCACCGATAAACTCATCTTT. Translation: CALSLAGGYRLRGTDKLIF.

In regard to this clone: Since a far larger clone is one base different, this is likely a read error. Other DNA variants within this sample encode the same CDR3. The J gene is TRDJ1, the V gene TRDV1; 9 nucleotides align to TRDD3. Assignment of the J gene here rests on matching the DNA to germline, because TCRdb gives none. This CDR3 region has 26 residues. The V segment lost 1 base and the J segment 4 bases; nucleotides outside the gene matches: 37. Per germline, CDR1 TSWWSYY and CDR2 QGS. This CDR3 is CALGERSFPKTQVLLGECRANDKLIF. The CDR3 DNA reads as TGTGCTCTTGGGGAACGATCCTTCCCAAAGACCCAAGTGCTACTGGGGGAATGTCGAGCGAACGATAAACTCATCTTT.

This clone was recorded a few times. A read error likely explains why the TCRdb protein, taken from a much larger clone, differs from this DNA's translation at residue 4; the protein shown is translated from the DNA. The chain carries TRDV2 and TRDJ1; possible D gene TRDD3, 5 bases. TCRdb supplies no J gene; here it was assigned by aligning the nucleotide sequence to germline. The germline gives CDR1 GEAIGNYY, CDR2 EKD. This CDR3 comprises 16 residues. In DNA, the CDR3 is TGTGCCTGTGTCACCGTCGACGGGGGTAGGGCGGATAAACTCATCTTT. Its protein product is CACVTVDGGRADKLIF.

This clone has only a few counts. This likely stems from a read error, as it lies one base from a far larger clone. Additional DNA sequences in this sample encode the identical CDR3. The CDR3 region is CALGRPPSWGYSATDKLIF. CDR3 bases: TGTGCTCTTGGGCGTCCTCCCTCCTGGGGATACTCGGCCACTGATAAACTCATCTTT. The rearrangement uses TRDV1 and TRDJ1, with 8 bases fitting TRDD3. TCRdb supplies no J gene; here it was assigned by aligning the nucleotide sequence to germline. The trim removed 5 bases at V and 5 bases at J, leaving 22 bases unmatched. The CDR3 runs to 19 residues. CDR1 and CDR2 from the germline V gene are TSWWSYY and QGS.

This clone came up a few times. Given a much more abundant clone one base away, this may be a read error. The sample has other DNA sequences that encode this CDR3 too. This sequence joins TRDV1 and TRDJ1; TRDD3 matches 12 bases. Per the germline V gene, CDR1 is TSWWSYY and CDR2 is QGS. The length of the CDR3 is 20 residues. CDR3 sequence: CALGEKSIRSGGYGTDKLIF. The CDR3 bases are TGCGCTCTTGGGGAAAAATCTATCCGATCTGGGGGATACGGGACCGATAAACTCATCTTT.

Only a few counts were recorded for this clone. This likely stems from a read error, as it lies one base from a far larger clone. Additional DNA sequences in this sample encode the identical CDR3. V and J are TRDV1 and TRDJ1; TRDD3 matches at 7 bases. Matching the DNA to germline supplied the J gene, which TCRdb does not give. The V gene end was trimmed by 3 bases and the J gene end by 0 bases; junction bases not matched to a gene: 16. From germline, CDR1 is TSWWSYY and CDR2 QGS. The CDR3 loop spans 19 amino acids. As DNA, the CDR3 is TGTGCTCTTGGGGATGGAGGAGCTGGGGGTCTCAAGTACACCGATAAACTCATCTTT. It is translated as CALGDGGAGGLKYTDKLIF.

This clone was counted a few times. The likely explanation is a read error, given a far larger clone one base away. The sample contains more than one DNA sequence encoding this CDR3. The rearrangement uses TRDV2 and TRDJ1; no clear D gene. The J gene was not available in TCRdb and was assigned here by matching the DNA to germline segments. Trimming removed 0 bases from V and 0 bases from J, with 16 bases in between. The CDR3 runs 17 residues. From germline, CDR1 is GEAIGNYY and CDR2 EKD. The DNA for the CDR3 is TGTGCCTGTGACACCGTAGGGCTTGGAGGATACACCGATAAACTCATCTTT. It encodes CACDTVGLGGYTDKLIF.

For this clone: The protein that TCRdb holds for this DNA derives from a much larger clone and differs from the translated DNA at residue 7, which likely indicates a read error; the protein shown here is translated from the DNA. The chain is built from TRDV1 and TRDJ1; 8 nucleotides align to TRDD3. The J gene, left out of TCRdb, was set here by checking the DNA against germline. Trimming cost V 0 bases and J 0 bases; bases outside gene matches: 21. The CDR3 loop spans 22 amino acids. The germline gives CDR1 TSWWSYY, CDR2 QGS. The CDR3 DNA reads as TGTGCTCTTGGGGAACTAGGACTGACCTTCTGGGGGAAAACTAGCTACACCGATAAACTCATCTTT. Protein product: CALGELGLTFWGKTSYTDKLIF.

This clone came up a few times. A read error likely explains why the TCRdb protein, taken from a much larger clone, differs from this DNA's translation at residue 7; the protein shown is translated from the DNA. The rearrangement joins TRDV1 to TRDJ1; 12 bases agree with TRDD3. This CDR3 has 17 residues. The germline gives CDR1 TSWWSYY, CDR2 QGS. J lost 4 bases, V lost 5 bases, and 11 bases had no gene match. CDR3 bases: TGTGCTCTTGGGACTTCCTGCTGGGGGATACGGGTCGATAAACTCATCTTT. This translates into CALGTSCWGIRVDKLIF.

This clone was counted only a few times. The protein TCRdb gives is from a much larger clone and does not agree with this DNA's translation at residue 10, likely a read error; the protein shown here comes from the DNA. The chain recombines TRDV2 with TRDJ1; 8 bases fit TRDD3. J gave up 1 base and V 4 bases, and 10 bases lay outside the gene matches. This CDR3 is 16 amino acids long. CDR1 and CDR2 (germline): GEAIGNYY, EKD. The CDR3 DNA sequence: TGTGCCTGTGAGCAACTGGGGGCCCCGTCCACCGATAAACTCATCTTT. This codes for CACEQLGAPSTDKLIF.

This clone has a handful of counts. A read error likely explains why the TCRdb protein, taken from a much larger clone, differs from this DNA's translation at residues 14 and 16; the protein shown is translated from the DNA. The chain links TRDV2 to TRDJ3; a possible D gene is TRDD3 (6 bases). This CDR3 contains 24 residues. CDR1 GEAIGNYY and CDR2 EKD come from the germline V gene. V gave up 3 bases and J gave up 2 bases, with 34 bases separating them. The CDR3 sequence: CACDPVNPSSFHGGTPWDTRQMFF. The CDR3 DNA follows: TGTGCCTGTGACCCGGTCAATCCTTCATCTTTTCATGGGGGGACCCCCTGGGACACCCGACAGATGTTTTTC.

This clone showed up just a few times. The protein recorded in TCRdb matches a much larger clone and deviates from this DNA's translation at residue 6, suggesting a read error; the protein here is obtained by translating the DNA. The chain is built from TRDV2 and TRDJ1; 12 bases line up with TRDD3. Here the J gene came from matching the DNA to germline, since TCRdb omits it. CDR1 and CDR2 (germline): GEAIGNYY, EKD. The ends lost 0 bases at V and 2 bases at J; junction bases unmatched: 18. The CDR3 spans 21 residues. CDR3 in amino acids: CACDTATLWGIRETQTDKLIF. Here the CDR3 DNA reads TGTGCCTGTGACACCGCAACCCTCTGGGGGATACGCGAAACCCAGACCGATAAACTCATCTTT.

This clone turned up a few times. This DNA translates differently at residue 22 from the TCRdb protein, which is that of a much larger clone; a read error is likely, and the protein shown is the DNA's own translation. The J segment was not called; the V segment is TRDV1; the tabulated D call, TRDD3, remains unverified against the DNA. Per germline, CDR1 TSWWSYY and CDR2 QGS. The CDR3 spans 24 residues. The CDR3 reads CALGELPRSWGRATGGYPTDKPIF. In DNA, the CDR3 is TGTGCTCTTGGGGAGCTTCCTAGGTCTTGGGGCCGAGCTACTGGGGGATACCCCACCGATAAACCCATCTTT.

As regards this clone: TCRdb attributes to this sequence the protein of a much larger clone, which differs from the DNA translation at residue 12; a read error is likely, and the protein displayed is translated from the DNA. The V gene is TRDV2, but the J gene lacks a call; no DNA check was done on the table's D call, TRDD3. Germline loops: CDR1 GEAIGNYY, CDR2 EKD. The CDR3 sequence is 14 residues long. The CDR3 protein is CACDTLGDTAQPFF. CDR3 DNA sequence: TGTGCCTGTGACACCCTGGGGGATACAGCACAACCCTTCTTT.